This entry features one TCR beta chain sequence. What it binds is unknown. The sample belongs to a study of OX40 agonist ivuxolimab in advanced cancers. Study as a whole: Prior anti-PD-1, anti-PD-L1 or anti-CTLA-4 therapy was allowed; 30% to 40% had some. General study points: CD8+ T cells showed, on average, more clonal expansion than CD4+ cells.

Repertoires were generated with immunoSEQ multiplex PCR, while TCRdb's copy carries only in-frame clones and drops some. The data show approximately 40,000 clones, with roughly 87% seen just once and around 19% held by the top ten. Germline V gene lookup returns CDR1 LGHNA and CDR2 YNFKEQ. V was trimmed by 0 bases and J by 1 base, leaving 15 bases between them. CDR3 length equals 18 residues. Sequenced material: CD4+ or CD8+ T cells sorted from blood, taken in a trial of the OX40 agonist ivuxolimab. The receptor was isolated from an adult with an advanced solid tumor such as melanoma, head and neck, liver or kidney cancer. The rearrangement uses TRBV4-2 and TRBJ2-2, with a tentative D call TRBD1 (6 bases). CDR3 residues: CASSQEWVGGKNTGELFF. The CDR3 DNA follows: TGTGCCAGCAGCCAAGAATGGGTAGGGGGTAAGAACACCGGGGAGCTGTTTTTT.